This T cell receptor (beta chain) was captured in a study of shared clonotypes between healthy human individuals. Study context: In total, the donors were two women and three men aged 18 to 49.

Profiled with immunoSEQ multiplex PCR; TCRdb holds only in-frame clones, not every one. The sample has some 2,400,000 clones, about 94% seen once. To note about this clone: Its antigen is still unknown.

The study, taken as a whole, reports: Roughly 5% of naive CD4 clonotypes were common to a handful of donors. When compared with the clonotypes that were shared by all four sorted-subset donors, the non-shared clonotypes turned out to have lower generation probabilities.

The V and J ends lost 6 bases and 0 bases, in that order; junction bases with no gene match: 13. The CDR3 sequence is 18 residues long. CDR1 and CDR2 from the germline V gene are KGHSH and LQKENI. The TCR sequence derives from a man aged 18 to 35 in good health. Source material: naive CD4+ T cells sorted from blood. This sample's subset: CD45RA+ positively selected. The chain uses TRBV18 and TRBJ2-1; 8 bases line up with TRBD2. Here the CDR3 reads CASSHQGAGGISYNEQFF. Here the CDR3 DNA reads TGTGCCAGCTCTCACCAAGGGGCGGGGGGTATCTCCTACAATGAGCAGTTCTTC. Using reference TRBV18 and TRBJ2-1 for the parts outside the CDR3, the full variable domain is NAGVMQNPRHLVRRRGQEARLRCSPMKGHSHVYWYRQLPEEGLKFMVYLQKENIIDESGMPKERFSAEFPKEGPSILRIQQVVRGDSAAYFCASSHQGAGGISYNEQFFGPGTRLTVL.